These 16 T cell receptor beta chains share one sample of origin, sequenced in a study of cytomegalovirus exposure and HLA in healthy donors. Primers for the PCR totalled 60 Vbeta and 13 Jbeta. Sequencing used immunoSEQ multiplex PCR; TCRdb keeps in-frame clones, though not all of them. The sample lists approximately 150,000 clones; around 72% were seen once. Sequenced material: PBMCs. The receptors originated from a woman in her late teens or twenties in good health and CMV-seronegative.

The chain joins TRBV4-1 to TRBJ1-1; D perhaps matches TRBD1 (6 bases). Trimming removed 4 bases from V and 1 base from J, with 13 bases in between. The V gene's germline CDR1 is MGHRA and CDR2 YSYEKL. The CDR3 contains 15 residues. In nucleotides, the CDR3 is TGCGCCAGCAGCCCGTCGGGACACACGAACACTGAAGCTTTCTTT. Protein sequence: CASSPSGHTNTEAFF.

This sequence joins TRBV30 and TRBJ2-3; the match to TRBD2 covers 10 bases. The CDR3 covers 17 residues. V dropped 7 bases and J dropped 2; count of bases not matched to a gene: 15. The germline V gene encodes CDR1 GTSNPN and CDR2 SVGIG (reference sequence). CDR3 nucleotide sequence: TGTGCCTCCCCCGGAGAAAAACTAGCGGGGATCACAGATACGCAGTATTTT. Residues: CASPGEKLAGITDTQYF.

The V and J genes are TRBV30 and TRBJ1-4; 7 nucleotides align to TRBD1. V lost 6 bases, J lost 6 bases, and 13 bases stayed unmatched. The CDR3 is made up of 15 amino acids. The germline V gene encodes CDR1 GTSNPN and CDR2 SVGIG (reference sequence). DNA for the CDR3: TGTGCCTGCGACCCAGTCAGGGGGTATGATGAAAAACTGTTTTTT. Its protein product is CACDPVRGYDEKLFF.

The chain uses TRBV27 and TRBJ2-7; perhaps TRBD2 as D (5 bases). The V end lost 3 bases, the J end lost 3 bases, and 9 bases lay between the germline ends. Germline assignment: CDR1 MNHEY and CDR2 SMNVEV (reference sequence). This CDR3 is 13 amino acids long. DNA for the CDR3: TGTGCCAGCAGTTTCAGCGGAAACTACGAGCAGTACTTC. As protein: CASSFSGNYEQYF.

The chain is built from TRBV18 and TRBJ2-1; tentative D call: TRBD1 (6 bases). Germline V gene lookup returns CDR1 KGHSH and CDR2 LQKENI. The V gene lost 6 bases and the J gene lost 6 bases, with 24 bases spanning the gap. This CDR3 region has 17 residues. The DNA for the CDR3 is TGTGCCAGCTCCCTAATTTTGGCGGACCCCAGGGGCAATGAGCAGTTCTTC. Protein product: CASSLILADPRGNEQFF.

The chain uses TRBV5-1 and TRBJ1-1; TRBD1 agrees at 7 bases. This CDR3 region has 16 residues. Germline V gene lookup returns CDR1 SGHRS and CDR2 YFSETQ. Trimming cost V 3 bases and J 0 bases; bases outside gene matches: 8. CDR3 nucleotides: TGCGCCAGCAGCTCCCGGGACAGTTCCATGAACACTGAAGCTTTCTTT. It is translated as CASSSRDSSMNTEAFF.

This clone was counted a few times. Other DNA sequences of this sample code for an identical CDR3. CDR3 coding DNA: TGTGCCAGCAGCTTGGCCCCTGAGAGCTCCTACAATGAGCAGTTCTTC. This encodes CASSLAPESSYNEQFF. V is TRBV5-5 and J is TRBJ2-1; D is ambiguous. The ends were cut back, 0 bases at V and 0 bases at J, with 10 bases in the middle. This CDR3 comprises 16 residues. CDR1 SGHKS and CDR2 YYEKEE come from the germline V gene (reference sequence).

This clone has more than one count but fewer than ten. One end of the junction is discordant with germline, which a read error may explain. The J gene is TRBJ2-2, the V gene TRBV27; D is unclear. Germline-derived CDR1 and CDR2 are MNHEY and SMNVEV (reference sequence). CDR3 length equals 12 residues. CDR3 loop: CASSLNTWELFF. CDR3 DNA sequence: TGTGCCAGCAGTTTGAACACCTGGGAGCTGTTTTTT.

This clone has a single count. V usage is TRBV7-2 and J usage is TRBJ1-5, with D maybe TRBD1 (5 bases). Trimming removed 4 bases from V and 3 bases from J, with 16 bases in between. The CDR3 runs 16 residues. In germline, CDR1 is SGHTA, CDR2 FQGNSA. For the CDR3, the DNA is TGTGCCAGCAGCTCCACGTGGGGGGTTACCAATCAGCCCCAGCATTTT. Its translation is CASSSTWGVTNQPQHF.

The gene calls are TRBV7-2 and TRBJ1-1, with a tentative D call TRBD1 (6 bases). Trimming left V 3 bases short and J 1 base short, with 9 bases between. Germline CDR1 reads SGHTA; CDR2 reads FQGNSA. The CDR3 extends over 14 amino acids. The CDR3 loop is CASSFSQGNTEAFF. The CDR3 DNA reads TGTGCCAGCAGCTTTTCACAGGGGAACACTGAAGCTTTCTTT.

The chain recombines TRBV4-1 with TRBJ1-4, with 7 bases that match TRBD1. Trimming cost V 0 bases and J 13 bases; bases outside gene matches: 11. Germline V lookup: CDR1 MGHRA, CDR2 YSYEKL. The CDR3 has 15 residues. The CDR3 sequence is CASSQETPNRGRLFF. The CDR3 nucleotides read TGCGCCAGCAGCCAAGAAACACCAAACAGGGGAAGACTGTTTTTT.

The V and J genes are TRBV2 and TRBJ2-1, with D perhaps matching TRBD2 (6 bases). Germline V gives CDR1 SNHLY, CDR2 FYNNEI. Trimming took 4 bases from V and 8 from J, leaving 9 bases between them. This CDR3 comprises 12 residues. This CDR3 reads CASSVGGDEQFF. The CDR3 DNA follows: TGTGCCAGCAGTGTGGGCGGGGATGAGCAGTTCTTC.

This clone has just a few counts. The CDR3 spells CASRDRGHMGGYTF. DNA for the CDR3: TGTGCCAGCCGGGACAGAGGACATATGGGTGGCTACACCTTC. The rearrangement joins TRBV6-5 to TRBJ1-2, with 7 bases matching TRBD1. Germline values: CDR1 MNHEY, CDR2 SVGAGI. The trim removed 8 bases at V and 7 bases at J, leaving 13 bases unmatched. The CDR3 covers 14 residues.

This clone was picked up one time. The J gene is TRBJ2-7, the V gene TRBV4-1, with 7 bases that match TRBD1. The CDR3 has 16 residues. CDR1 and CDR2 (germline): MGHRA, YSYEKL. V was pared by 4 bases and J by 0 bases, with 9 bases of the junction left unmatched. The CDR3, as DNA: TGCGCCAGCAGCCCGGGACAGATGATTAACTCCTACGAGCAGTACTTC. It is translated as CASSPGQMINSYEQYF.

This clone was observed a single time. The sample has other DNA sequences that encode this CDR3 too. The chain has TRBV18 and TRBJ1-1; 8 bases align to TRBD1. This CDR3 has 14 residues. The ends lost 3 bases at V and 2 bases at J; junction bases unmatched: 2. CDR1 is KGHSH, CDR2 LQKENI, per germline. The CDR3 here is CASSPGQGNTEAFF. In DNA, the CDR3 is TGTGCCAGCTCACCTGGACAGGGAAACACTGAAGCTTTCTTT.

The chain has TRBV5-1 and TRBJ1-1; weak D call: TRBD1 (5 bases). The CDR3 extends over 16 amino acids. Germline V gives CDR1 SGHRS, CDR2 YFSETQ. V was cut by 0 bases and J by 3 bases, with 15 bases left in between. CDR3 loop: CASSLGRGDGDTEAFF. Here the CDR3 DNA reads TGCGCCAGCAGCTTGGGGCGGGGGGACGGTGACACTGAAGCTTTCTTT.